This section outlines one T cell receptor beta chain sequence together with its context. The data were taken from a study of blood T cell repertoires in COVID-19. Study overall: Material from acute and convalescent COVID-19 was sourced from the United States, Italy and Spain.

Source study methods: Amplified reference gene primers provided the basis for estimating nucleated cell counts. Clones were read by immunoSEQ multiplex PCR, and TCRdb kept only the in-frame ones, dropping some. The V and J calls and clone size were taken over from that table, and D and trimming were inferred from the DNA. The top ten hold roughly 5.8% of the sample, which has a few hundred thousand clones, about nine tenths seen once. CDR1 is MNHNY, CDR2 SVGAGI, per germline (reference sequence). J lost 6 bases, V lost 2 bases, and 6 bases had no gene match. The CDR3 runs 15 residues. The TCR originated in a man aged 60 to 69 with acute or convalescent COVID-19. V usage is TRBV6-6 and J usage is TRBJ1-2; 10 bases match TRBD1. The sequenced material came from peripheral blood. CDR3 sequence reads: CASSYTTGTGDGYTF. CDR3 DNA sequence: TGTGCCAGCAGTTACACGACCGGGACAGGGGATGGCTACACCTTC.